The present TCR beta chain was sequenced within a study of response to subunit inactivated influenza vaccine (dated by TCRdb to about 2018). About the full investigation: To follow how T cells responded to a trivalent subunit inactivated influenza vaccine, the researchers relied on deep quantitative profiling of the T cell receptor repertoire.

The library was built by means of RT-PCR. These reads were obtained on an Illumina HiSeq 2500. The public reads were reanalyzed by TCRdb: fastp trimming at Q25, MiXCR alignment, in-frame beta chains only. Every distinct CDR3 protein forms one entry, paired with its most common genes and DNA. This sample comprises 530,000 or so distinct CDR3 sequences, approximately 12% of them detected only once. About 9.4% of the sample belongs to the ten largest clones. Beyond this particular receptor, the publication reports: The authors suggested that each seasonal influenza vaccination may recruit only a limited number of new T cells.

Between the V and J ends, shortened by 1 base and 1 base respectively, the junction contains 16 bases. CDR1 and CDR2 are drawn from the germline V gene: LGHNA, YSLEER. Counted from cysteine to phenylalanine, this CDR3 has 17 amino acids. The retained sequence is limited to the CDR3, 51 bases, with the frame set at the first base. As concerns this clonotype: Its antigen is unknown. It has no much larger one-base neighbor in the sample; base qualities were not kept.

This sequence originates from a man between 50 and 59 years old who received an inactivated influenza vaccine. Donor details come from another sample of the same person, matched by shared clones. The chain is assembled from TRBV4-3 and TRBJ1-2; D gene: possibly TRBD1, on 6 matching bases. Source: PBMCs from blood, taken on the day of vaccination. CDR3 region: CASSQVPDRSGNYGYTF. Here is the DNA: TGCGCCAGCAGCCAAGTCCCCGACAGGTCGGGTAACTATGGCTACACCTTC.